A single T cell receptor (beta chain) is shown here with its context. The data were taken from a study of blood T cell repertoires in COVID-19. V was clipped by 5 bases and J by 6 bases; unmatched bases: 17. Germline assignment: CDR1 MDHEN and CDR2 SYDVKM. CDR3 size: 17 residues. Repertoires were generated with immunoSEQ multiplex PCR, while TCRdb's copy carries only in-frame clones and drops some. The sample records 100,000 or so clones, around 92% being singletons. Material: peripheral blood. The source of this sequence is a man aged 50 or older with active COVID-19. This sequence joins TRBV28 and TRBJ2-7, with TRBD1 identical over 9 bases. CDR3 in amino acids: CASSTRLRGTGYLEQYF. For the CDR3, the DNA is TGTGCCAGCAGTACGCGACTCAGAGGGACAGGGTATCTCGAGCAGTACTTC.